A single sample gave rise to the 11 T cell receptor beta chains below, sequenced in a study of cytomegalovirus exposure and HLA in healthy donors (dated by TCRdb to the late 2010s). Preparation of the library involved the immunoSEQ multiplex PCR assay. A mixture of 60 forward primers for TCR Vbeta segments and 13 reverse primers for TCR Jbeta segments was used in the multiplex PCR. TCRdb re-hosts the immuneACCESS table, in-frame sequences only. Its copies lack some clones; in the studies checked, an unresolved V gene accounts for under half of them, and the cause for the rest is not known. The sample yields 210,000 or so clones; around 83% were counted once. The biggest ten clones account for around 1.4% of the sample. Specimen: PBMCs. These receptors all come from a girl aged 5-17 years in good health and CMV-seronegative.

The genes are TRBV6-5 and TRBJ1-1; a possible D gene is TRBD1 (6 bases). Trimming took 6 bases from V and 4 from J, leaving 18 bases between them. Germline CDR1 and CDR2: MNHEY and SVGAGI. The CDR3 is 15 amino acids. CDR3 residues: CASRPSGTIATEAFF. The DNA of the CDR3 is TGTGCCAGCAGACCTTCCGGGACAATCGCCACTGAAGCTTTCTTT.

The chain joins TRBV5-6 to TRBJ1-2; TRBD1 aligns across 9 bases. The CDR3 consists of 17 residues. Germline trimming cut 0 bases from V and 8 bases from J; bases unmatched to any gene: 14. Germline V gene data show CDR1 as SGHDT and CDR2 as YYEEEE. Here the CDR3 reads CASSLGMENRGLRGYTF. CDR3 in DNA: TGTGCCAGCAGCTTGGGAATGGAGAACAGGGGGCTCAGAGGCTACACCTTC.

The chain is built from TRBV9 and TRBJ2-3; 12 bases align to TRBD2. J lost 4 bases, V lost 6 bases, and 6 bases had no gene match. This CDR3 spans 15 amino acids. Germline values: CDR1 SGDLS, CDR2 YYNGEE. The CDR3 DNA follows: TGTGCCAGCAACCCATGGACTAGCGGGGCAGATACGCAGTATTTT. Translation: CASNPWTSGADTQYF. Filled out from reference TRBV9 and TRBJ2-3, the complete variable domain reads DSGVTQTPKHLITATGQRVTLRCSPRSGDLSVYWYQQSLDQGLQFLIQYYNGEERAKGNILERFSAQQFPDLHSELNLSSLELGDSALYFCASNPWTSGADTQYFGPGTRLTVL.

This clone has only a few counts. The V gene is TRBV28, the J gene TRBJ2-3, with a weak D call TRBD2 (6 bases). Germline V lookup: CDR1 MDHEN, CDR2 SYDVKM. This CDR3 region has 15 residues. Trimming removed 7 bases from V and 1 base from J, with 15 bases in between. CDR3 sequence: CASTSGTRRTDTQYF. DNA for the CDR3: TGTGCCAGCACCTCGGGGACTCGACGCACAGATACGCAGTATTTT.

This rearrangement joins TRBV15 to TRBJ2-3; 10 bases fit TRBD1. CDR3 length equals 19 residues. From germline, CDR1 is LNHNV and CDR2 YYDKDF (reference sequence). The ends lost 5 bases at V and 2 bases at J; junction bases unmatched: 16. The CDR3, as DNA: TGTGCCACCAGCGGGGGACAGGGGTTTGCGGTGCCCCTCACAGATACGCAGTATTTT. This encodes CATSGGQGFAVPLTDTQYF. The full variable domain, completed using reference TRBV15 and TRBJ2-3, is DAMVIQNPRYQVTQFGKPVTLSCSQTLNHNVMYWYQQKSSQAPKLLFHYYDKDFNNEADTPDNFQSRRPNTSFCFLDIRSPGLGDTAMYLCATSGGQGFAVPLTDTQYFGPGTRLTVL.

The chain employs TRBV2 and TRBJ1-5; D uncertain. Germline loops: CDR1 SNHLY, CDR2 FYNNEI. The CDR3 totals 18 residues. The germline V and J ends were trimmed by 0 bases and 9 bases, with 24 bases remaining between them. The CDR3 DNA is TGTGCCAGCAGTGAAGCGCGTCTAGGTGCAGCCTCGATCAGGCCCCAGCATTTT. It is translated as CASSEARLGAASIRPQHF.

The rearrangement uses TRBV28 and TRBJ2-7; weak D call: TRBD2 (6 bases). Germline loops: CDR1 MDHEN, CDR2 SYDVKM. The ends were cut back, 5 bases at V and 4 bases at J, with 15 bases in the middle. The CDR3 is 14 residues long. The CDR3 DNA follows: TGTGCCAGCAGTCAACTACCCGGGGGTTACGAGCAGTACTTC. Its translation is CASSQLPGGYEQYF. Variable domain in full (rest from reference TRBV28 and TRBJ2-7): DVKVTQSSRYLVKRTGEKVFLECVQDMDHENMFWYRQDPGLGLRLIYFSYDVKMKEKGDIPEGYSVSREKKERFSLILESASTNQTSMYLCASSQLPGGYEQYFGPGTRLTVT.

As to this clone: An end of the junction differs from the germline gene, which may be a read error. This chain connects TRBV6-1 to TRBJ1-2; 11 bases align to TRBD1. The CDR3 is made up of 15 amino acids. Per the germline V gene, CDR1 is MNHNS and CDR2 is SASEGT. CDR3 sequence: CASREGTGGGYGYTF. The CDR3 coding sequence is TGTGCCAGCAGGGAAGGGACAGGGGGAGGCTATGGCTACACCTTC.

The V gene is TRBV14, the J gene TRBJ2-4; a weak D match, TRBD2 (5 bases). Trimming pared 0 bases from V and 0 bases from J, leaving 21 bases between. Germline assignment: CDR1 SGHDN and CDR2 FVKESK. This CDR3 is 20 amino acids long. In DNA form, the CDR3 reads TGTGCCAGCAGCCAAGATTATAATCCCACGGGGTGGGGAGCCAAAAACATTCAGTACTTC. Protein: CASSQDYNPTGWGAKNIQYF.

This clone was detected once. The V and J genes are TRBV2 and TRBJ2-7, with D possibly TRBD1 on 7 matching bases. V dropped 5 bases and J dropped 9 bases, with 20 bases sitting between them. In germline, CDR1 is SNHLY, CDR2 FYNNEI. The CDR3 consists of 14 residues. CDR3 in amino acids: CASSLQGVGGGQYF. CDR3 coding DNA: TGTGCCAGCAGTTTGCAGGGGGTGGGAGGAGGGCAGTACTTC.

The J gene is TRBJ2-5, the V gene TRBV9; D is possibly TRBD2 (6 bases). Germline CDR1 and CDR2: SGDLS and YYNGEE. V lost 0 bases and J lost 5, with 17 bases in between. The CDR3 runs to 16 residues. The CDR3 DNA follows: TGTGCCAGCAGCGTAGCTGATAATAGCGGTGGGGAGACCCAGTACTTC. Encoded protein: CASSVADNSGGETQYF.